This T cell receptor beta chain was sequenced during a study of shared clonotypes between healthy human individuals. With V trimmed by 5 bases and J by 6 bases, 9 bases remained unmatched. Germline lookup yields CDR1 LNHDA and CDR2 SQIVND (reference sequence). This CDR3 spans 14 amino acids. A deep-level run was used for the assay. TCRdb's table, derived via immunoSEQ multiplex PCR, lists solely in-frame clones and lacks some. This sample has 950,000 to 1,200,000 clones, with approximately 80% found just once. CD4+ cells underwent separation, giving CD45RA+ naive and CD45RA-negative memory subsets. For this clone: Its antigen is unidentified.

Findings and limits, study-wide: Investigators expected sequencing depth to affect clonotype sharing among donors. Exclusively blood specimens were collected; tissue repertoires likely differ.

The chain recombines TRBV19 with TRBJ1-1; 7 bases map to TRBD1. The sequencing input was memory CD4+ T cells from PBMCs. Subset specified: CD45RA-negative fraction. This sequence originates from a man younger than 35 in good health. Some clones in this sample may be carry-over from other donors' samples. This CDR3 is CASSPQGSRAEAFF. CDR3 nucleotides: TGTGCCAGTAGTCCACAGGGGTCAAGGGCTGAAGCTTTCTTT.